The next 16 T cell receptor beta chains were all read from a single sample in a study of identical twins (dated by TCRdb to the mid-2010s). The library was generated by 5' RACE. Sequencing was carried out with an Illumina HiSeq 2000. The raw public data were reprocessed by TCRdb itself: fastp quality trimming at Q25, MiXCR clonotype calling, in-frame beta chains only. All rows with the same CDR3 protein become a single entry with the most common DNA and genes. The sample table shows 700,000 to 950,000 distinct CDR3 sequences, and approximately 13% are seen once. The top ten clones comprise around 1.6% of the sample. These records were also assigned to another study, of yellow fever vaccine responses in identical twins.

The source material was PBMCs. All receptors derive from a woman under 30 in good health.

This clonotype was counted only a few times. The chain is built from TRBV6-1 and TRBJ2-5; possibly TRBD2 for D (7 bases). Germline CDR1 MNHNS, CDR2 SASEGT. Trimming pared 6 bases from V and 5 bases from J, leaving 13 bases between. This CDR3 is built from 13 residues. The CDR3 region has the DNA TGTGCCAGCAGGCTACAGGGAGGGGAGACCCAGTACTTC. Translation gives CASRLQGGETQYF.

V and J are TRBV15 and TRBJ2-1, with 9 nucleotides matching TRBD1. Germline assignment: CDR1 LNHNV and CDR2 YYDKDF (reference sequence). V shed 5 bases and J 6 bases; nucleotides not matched to a gene: 5. The CDR3 loop spans 14 amino acids. For the CDR3, the DNA is TGTGCCACCAGCCGAGGGACAGGGCTCAATGAGCAGTTCTTC. Its translation: CATSRGTGLNEQFF.

At least ten counts were recorded for this clonotype. The V and J genes are TRBV10-2 and TRBJ2-3, with D possibly being TRBD2 (5 bases). V shed 7 bases and J shed 5 bases, with 16 bases lying between them. Germline CDR1 and CDR2: WSHSY and SAAADI. The CDR3 has 14 amino acids. The CDR3 region has the DNA TGCGCCAGCAAGAGAGAGACTACGCGAGATACGCAGTATTTT. Translated: CASKRETTRDTQYF.

This clonotype was counted ten times or more. The CDR3 protein is CSARPIHPNEKLFF. CDR3 sequence (DNA): TGCAGTGCTAGACCGATTCACCCAAATGAAAAACTGTTTTTT. This rearrangement joins TRBV20-1 to TRBJ1-4; D is unresolved. V shed 2 bases and J shed 5 bases, with 12 bases lying between them. CDR3 size: 14 residues. Germline loops: CDR1 DFQATT, CDR2 SNEGSKA (reference sequence).

This clonotype showed up just a few times. The chain has TRBV20-1 and TRBJ1-2, with TRBD1 identical over 8 bases. CDR3 length: 12 amino acids. V lost 4 bases to trimming and J lost 4 bases; unmatched junction nucleotides: 2. Germline V gives CDR1 DFQATT, CDR2 SNEGSKA (reference sequence). CDR3 protein: CSATTGGYGYTF. The CDR3 coding sequence is TGCAGTGCTACTACAGGGGGCTATGGCTACACCTTC.

The J gene is TRBJ2-1, the V gene TRBV6-5; either TRBD1 or TRBD2 may supply D (5 bases each). The germline V and J ends were trimmed by 0 bases and 6 bases, with 12 bases remaining between them. Germline lookup yields CDR1 MNHEY and CDR2 SVGAGI. This CDR3 contains 15 residues. CDR3 DNA sequence: TGTGCCAGCAGTTACTCACCGGGGACGGGCAATGAGCAGTTCTTC. This sequence encodes CASSYSPGTGNEQFF.

The rearrangement joins TRBV9 to TRBJ2-1; D is ambiguous. This CDR3 has 11 residues. Per germline, CDR1 SGDLS and CDR2 YYNGEE. Trimming took off 4 bases at V and 10 bases at J, with 9 bases between the two ends. The CDR3 DNA is TGTGCCAGCAGCCCCTCGACAGAGCAGTTCTTC. Protein product: CASSPSTEQFF.

V usage is TRBV7-8 and J usage is TRBJ2-1; no clear D gene. Trimming took off 2 bases at V and 0 bases at J, with 8 bases between the two ends. Germline CDR1 SGHVS, CDR2 FQNEAQ. This CDR3 has 15 amino acids. The CDR3 is CASSLKLSSYNEQFF. The CDR3 nucleotides are TGTGCCAGCAGCTTAAAATTAAGCTCCTACAATGAGCAGTTCTTC.

V and J are TRBV12-3 or TRBV12-4 and TRBJ2-1; the match to TRBD2 covers 11 bases. V lost 3 bases and J lost 5; bases outside the gene matches: 9. This CDR3 comprises 17 residues. CDR3 in amino acids: CASSLLAGGRPNNEQFF. The CDR3 DNA follows: TGTGCCAGCAGTTTGCTAGCGGGGGGCCGACCAAACAATGAGCAGTTCTTC.

This clonotype was seen at least ten times. The chain has TRBV6-1 and TRBJ1-1; TRBD1 is a possible D gene (6 bases). This CDR3 spans 15 amino acids. CDR1 is MNHNS and CDR2 is SASEGT in the germline V gene. Trimming stripped 5 bases from V and 1 base from J, with 14 bases between. CDR3 loop: CASSTSGAGNTEAFF. The CDR3 bases are TGTGCCAGCAGTACATCAGGGGCGGGGAACACTGAAGCTTTCTTT.

This clonotype was counted at least ten times. V gene TRBV3-1 combines with J gene TRBJ2-7, with 11 nucleotides matching TRBD2. Germline-derived CDR1 and CDR2 are LGHDT and YNNKEL (reference sequence). V lost 1 base, J lost 3 bases, and 5 bases stayed unmatched. This CDR3 region has 16 residues. This CDR3 reads CASSQGRLAGNYEQYV. The DNA for the CDR3 is TGTGCCAGCAGCCAAGGTAGACTAGCGGGGAACTACGAGCAGTACGTC.

This clonotype came up a few times. The chain joins TRBV4-1 to TRBJ2-7; 11 bases match TRBD1. CDR1 and CDR2 (germline): MGHRA, YSYEKL. V gave up 4 bases and J gave up 3 bases; unmatched junction bases: 5. The CDR3 is 15 amino acids. CDR3 sequence: CASSLRTGGYYEQYV. CDR3 coding DNA: TGCGCCAGCAGCCTCAGGACAGGGGGCTACTACGAGCAGTACGTC.

This CDR3 reads CASSFLGGASYEQYF. DNA for the CDR3: TGTGCCAGCAGTTTCCTTGGGGGGGCGTCCTACGAGCAGTACTTC. The chain joins TRBV27 to TRBJ2-7; D perhaps matches TRBD2 (7 bases). Trimming removed 3 bases at V and 1 base at J, with 13 bases between. The germline V gene encodes CDR1 MNHEY and CDR2 SMNVEV (reference sequence). The CDR3 is 15 residues long.

This chain links TRBV6-5 with TRBJ1-3; 8 nucleotides line up with TRBD1. Germline V gives CDR1 MNHEY, CDR2 SVGAGI. The ends lost 2 bases at V and 4 bases at J; junction bases unmatched: 10. The CDR3 runs 17 residues. The CDR3 spells CASSYGHNRGSGNTIYF. The CDR3 DNA follows: TGTGCCAGCAGTTACGGTCACAACAGGGGGTCAGGAAACACCATATATTTT.

This chain uses TRBV20-1 with TRBJ2-3; D is undetermined. The CDR3 has 12 amino acids. Germline assignment: CDR1 DFQATT and CDR2 SNEGSKA (reference sequence). The V end lost 2 bases, the J end lost 2 bases, and 5 bases lay between the germline ends. The CDR3 protein is CSARQVTDTQYF. The CDR3 DNA follows: TGCAGTGCTAGACAGGTCACAGATACGCAGTATTTT.

This clonotype has just a few counts. The V call is TRBV15, the J call TRBJ2-1; 8 nucleotides line up with TRBD1. The ends lost 7 bases at V and 5 bases at J; junction bases unmatched: 7. Germline-derived CDR1 and CDR2 are LNHNV and YYDKDF (reference sequence). There are 14 residues in the CDR3. The CDR3 reads CATTGQEGDNEQFF. The CDR3, as DNA: TGTGCCACCACGGGACAGGAAGGGGACAATGAGCAGTTCTTC.